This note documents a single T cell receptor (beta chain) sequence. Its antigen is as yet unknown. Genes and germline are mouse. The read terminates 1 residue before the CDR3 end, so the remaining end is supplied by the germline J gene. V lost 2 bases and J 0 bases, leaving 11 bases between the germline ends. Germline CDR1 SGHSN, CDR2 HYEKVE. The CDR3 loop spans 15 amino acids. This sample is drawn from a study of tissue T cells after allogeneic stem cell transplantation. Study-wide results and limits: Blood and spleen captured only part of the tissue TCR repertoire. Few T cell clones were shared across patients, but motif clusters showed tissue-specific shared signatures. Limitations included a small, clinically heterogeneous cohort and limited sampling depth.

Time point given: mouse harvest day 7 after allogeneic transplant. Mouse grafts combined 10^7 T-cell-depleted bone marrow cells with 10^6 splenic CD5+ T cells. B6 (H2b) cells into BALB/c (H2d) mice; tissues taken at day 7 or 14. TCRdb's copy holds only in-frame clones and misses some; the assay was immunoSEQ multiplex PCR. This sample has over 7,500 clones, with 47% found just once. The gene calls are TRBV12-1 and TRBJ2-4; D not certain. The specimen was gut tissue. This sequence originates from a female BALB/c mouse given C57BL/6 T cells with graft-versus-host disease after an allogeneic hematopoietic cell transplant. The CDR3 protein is CASSPSSSSQNTLYF. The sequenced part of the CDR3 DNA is TGTGCCAGCTCTCCCTCCTCTTCTAGTCAAAACACCTTGTAC.